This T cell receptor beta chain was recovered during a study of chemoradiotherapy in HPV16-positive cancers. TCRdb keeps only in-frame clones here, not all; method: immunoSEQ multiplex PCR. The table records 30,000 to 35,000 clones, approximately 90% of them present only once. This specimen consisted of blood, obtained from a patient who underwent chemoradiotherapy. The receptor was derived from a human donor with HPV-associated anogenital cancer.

CDR3 loop: CASSHQWQYF. DNA for the CDR3: TGTGCCAGCAGCCACCAGTGGCAGTACTTC. The V call is TRBV5-8, the J call TRBJ2-7; no reliable D call. Looked up from germline, CDR1 is SGHTS and CDR2 is YDEGEE. V was shortened by 4 bases and J by 9 bases, with 8 bases between the two germline ends. The CDR3 has 10 amino acids.